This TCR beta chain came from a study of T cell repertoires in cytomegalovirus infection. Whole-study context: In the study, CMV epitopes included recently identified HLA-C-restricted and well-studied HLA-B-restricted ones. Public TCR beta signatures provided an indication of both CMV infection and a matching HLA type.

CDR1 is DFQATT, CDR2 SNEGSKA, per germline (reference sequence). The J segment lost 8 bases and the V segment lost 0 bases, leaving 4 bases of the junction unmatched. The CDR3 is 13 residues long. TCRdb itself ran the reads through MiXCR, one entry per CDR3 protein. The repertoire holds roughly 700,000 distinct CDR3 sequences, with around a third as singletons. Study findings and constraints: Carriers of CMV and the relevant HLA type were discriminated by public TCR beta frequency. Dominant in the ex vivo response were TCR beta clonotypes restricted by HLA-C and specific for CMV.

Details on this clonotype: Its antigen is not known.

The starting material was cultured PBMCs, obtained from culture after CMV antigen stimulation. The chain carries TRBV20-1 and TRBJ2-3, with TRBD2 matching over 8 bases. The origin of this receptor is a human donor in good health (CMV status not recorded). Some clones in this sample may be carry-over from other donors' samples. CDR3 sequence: CSAREAGVRTQYF. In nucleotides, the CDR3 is TGCAGTGCTAGAGAAGCGGGAGTACGTACGCAGTATTTT.